These 31 T cell receptor beta chains were all obtained from the same sample, sequenced in a study of human thymus T cells. Libraries were prepared by immunoSEQ multiplex PCR; TCRdb keeps only in-frame clonotypes and omits some of them. The profile shows some 130,000 clones, just under 95% of them singletons. Thymus tissue for the work was resected from patients undergoing corrective heart surgery. The sample consisted of thymus tissue. Receptors originate from a boy under two years old with a congenital heart defect but otherwise immunologically healthy.

CDR3 in amino acids: CASSLSGGSQYF. In nucleotides, the CDR3 is TGTGCCAGCAGCTTGTCCGGGGGGAGCCAGTACTTC. V usage is TRBV5-6 and J usage is TRBJ2-5; 7 nucleotides align to TRBD2. Trimming cost V 1 base and J 10 bases; bases outside gene matches: 4. CDR1 is SGHDT and CDR2 is YYEEEE in the germline V gene. CDR3 length: 12 residues.

A word on this clone: The junction departs from the called germline gene at one end, perhaps through a read error. The V call is TRBV27, the J call TRBJ2-7; 7 nucleotides align to TRBD1. CDR3 length equals 14 residues. Germline assignment: CDR1 MNHEY and CDR2 SMNVEV (reference sequence). CDR3 in DNA: TGTGCCAGCAGTTCCCCCGCCTCCACAGGGGCCCTCACCTTC. It is translated as CASSSPASTGALTF.

This clone was found once. The chain has TRBV4-1 and TRBJ2-2; D may match TRBD1 or TRBD2 (6 bases each). The CDR3 is 18 residues long. CDR1 is MGHRA, CDR2 YSYEKL, per germline. V was cut by 4 bases and J by 7 bases, with 25 bases left in between. CDR3 amino acids: CASSPTEVVRGPGGELFF. CDR3 DNA: TGCGCCAGCAGCCCCACCGAAGTCGTCCGGGGGCCGGGCGGGGAGCTGTTTTTT.

The chain uses TRBV28 and TRBJ2-2; 7 bases are shared with TRBD1. Germline CDR1 is MDHEN and CDR2 is SYDVKM. Trimming at V came to 2 bases and at J to 3 bases, leaving 6 bases not matched to a gene. CDR3 length equals 16 residues. The CDR3 region is CASSLLQGPDTGELFF. The DNA of the CDR3 is TGTGCCAGCAGTTTACTACAGGGGCCCGACACCGGGGAGCTGTTTTTT.

The rearrangement uses TRBV7-2 and TRBJ2-1, with a possible D match to TRBD2 (7 bases). Germline lookup yields CDR1 SGHTA and CDR2 FQGNSA. Trimming shortened V by 0 bases and J by 7 bases, and 10 bases separated the two germline ends. The CDR3 runs 14 residues. This chain's CDR3 is CASSLAGGRNEQFF. CDR3 nucleotides: TGTGCCAGCAGCTTAGCGGGGGGGCGTAATGAGCAGTTCTTC.

This clone was seen only once. This rearrangement joins TRBV6-5 to TRBJ2-7, with D perhaps given as TRBD1 or TRBD2 (5 bases each). Germline V gene lookup returns CDR1 MNHEY and CDR2 SVGAGI. This CDR3 spans 14 amino acids. Trimming removed 6 bases from V and 3 bases from J, with 15 bases in between. The CDR3 coding sequence is TGTGCCAGCAGGGGAACCGGGACGTACTACGAGCAGTACTTC. Translating gives CASRGTGTYYEQYF.

The sample holds one count of this clone. The DNA of the CDR3 is TGCGCCAGCAGCCACCTAGGTCGACAGGGACTAGCGGGGGGGCAGGTGACCCAGTACTTC. This sequence encodes CASSHLGRQGLAGGQVTQYF. The rearrangement uses TRBV4-3 and TRBJ2-5, with TRBD2 identical over 16 bases. The CDR3 length is 20 residues. The junction had 17 bases not matched to a gene; V was cut back by 3 bases and J by 7 bases. Germline V CDR1 and CDR2: LGHNA, YSLEER.

The rearrangement uses TRBV18 and TRBJ2-7; maybe TRBD1 (6 bases). The ends were cut back, 6 bases at V and 6 bases at J, with 24 bases in the middle. From germline, CDR1 is KGHSH and CDR2 LQKENI. The CDR3 runs to 16 residues. This CDR3 reads CASSLIQGLERSEQYF. As DNA, the CDR3 is TGTGCCAGCTCCCTTATACAGGGTCTCGAGCGCAGCGAGCAGTACTTC.

V is TRBV30 and J is TRBJ2-7; 9 nucleotides align to TRBD1. The CDR3 runs to 15 residues. Germline CDR1 reads GTSNPN; CDR2 reads SVGIG (reference sequence). Germline trimming cut 3 bases from V and 4 bases from J; bases unmatched to any gene: 10. The CDR3 nucleotides read TGTGCCTGGAGCGGGACAGGGAGTTACTCTTACGAGCAGTACTTC. It yields the protein CAWSGTGSYSYEQYF.

The rearrangement joins TRBV28 to TRBJ2-1, with 8 bases aligning to TRBD2. The CDR3 has 13 residues. Trimming cost V 10 bases and J 14 bases; bases outside gene matches: 16. Germline assignment: CDR1 MDHEN and CDR2 SYDVKM. The CDR3 here is CATVTSGGWSKFF. CDR3 sequence (DNA): TGTGCCACAGTGACGAGCGGGGGATGGTCGAAGTTCTTC.

The chain combines TRBV30 with TRBJ1-6; D is uncertain. V shed 3 bases and J shed 10 bases, with 10 bases lying between them. In germline, CDR1 is GTSNPN, CDR2 SVGIG (reference sequence). The CDR3 totals 12 residues. This CDR3 is CAWRERASPLHF. The CDR3 region has the DNA TGTGCCTGGAGAGAAAGGGCCTCACCCCTCCACTTT.

The chain joins TRBV19 to TRBJ2-6; 9 bases align to TRBD2. V shed 7 bases, J shed 0 bases, and the junction held 19 bases outside the gene matches. The CDR3 runs 21 residues. Germline CDR1 and CDR2: LNHDA and SQIVND (reference sequence). CDR3 amino acids: CASKRGDLTGDLISGANVLTF. In DNA form, the CDR3 reads TGTGCCAGTAAGCGGGGGGATCTCACAGGGGACCTAATCTCTGGGGCCAACGTCCTGACTTTC.

This chain uses TRBV18 with TRBJ1-1; tentatively, D is TRBD1 (6 bases). The CDR3 totals 18 residues. The V and J ends lost 3 bases and 0 bases respectively, with 20 bases between them. Germline values: CDR1 KGHSH, CDR2 LQKENI. In DNA form, the CDR3 reads TGTGCCAGCTCACCGCTTCCTTACAGGGATGAAATGAACACTGAAGCTTTCTTT. This codes for CASSPLPYRDEMNTEAFF. The variable domain in full, completed from reference TRBV18 and TRBJ1-1, reads NAGVMQNPRHLVRRRGQEARLRCSPMKGHSHVYWYRQLPEEGLKFMVYLQKENIIDESGMPKERFSAEFPKEGPSILRIQQVVRGDSAAYFCASSPLPYRDEMNTEAFFGQGTRLTVV.

The V gene is TRBV27, the J gene TRBJ2-7, with a possible D match to TRBD2 (7 bases). Germline CDR1 MNHEY, CDR2 SMNVEV (reference sequence). There are 17 residues in the CDR3. V was clipped by 8 bases and J by 2 bases, with 25 bases between them. This chain's CDR3 is CASRVKRGGTDTYEQYF. In DNA form, the CDR3 reads TGTGCCAGCCGGGTGAAAAGGGGGGGGACGGACACCTACGAGCAGTACTTC.

The chain uses TRBV30 and TRBJ2-7, with no clear D. This CDR3 is 11 amino acids long. Per germline, CDR1 GTSNPN and CDR2 SVGIG (reference sequence). V lost 7 bases and J 6 bases, leaving 13 bases between the germline ends. Here the CDR3 reads CASQTSGEQYF. The DNA of the CDR3 is TGTGCCTCACAGACCTCGGGCGAGCAGTACTTC.

The chain links TRBV4-2 to TRBJ1-2, with D hard to call. Germline CDR1 reads LGHNA; CDR2 reads YNFKEQ. Trimming took off 0 bases at V and 3 bases at J, with 8 bases between the two ends. CDR3 size: 14 residues. The CDR3 DNA reads as TGTGCCAGCAGCCAAGAAATAGTTTACTATGGCTACACCTTC. It codes for CASSQEIVYYGYTF.

V gene TRBV27 combines with J gene TRBJ1-6, with 7 nucleotides matching TRBD1. Germline V gene lookup returns CDR1 MNHEY and CDR2 SMNVEV (reference sequence). The CDR3 loop spans 14 amino acids. The ends lost 9 bases at V and 7 bases at J; junction bases unmatched: 9. CDR3 sequence reads: CASKCGTDNSPLHF. The CDR3 DNA is TGTGCCAGTAAATGCGGGACAGACAATTCACCCCTCCACTTT.

CDR3 nucleotides: TGTGCCAGCAGTCCCTGGACTAGCGGGGCCTACAATGAGCAGTTCTTC. Its translation is CASSPWTSGAYNEQFF. The J gene is TRBJ2-1, the V gene TRBV28, with TRBD2 matching 12 bases. CDR3 size: 16 residues. From germline, CDR1 is MDHEN and CDR2 SYDVKM. The junction had 4 bases not matched to a gene; V was cut back by 5 bases and J by 2 bases. Based on the CDR3 plus reference TRBV28 and TRBJ2-1, the full variable domain is DVKVTQSSRYLVKRTGEKVFLECVQDMDHENMFWYRQDPGLGLRLIYFSYDVKMKEKGDIPEGYSVSREKKERFSLILESASTNQTSMYLCASSPWTSGAYNEQFFGPGTRLTVL.

The chain recombines TRBV5-1 with TRBJ1-1; D remains ambiguous. V gave up 4 bases and J gave up 1 base, with 17 bases separating them. CDR3 size: 16 residues. The V gene's germline CDR1 is SGHRS and CDR2 YFSETQ. The CDR3 loop is CASSPGPIARNTEAFF. The CDR3 DNA reads TGCGCCAGCAGCCCGGGTCCTATTGCAAGGAACACTGAAGCTTTCTTT.

This clone was seen a single time. The CDR3: CASSLAPGNTIYF. CDR3 nucleotides: TGTGCCAGCAGCTTGGCCCCTGGAAACACCATATATTTT. The V call is TRBV5-5, the J call TRBJ1-3, with D unresolved. The germline V gene encodes CDR1 SGHKS and CDR2 YYEKEE (reference sequence). V was trimmed by 0 bases and J by 2 bases, leaving 3 bases between them. The CDR3 covers 13 residues. The full variable domain, completed using reference TRBV5-5 and TRBJ1-3, is DAGVTQSPTHLIKTRGQQVTLRCSPISGHKSVSWYQQVLGQGPQFIFQYYEKEERGRGNFPDRFSARQFPNYSSELNVNALLLGDSALYLCASSLAPGNTIYFGEGSWLTVV.

CDR3 in DNA: TGTGCCAGCAGTGATCCAACAATGACAGGTTGCGAGCAGTACTTC. This encodes CASSDPTMTGCEQYF. The J gene is TRBJ2-7, the V gene TRBV6-1; weak D call: TRBD1 (6 bases). The V gene lost 3 bases and the J gene lost 6 bases, with 18 bases spanning the gap. CDR3 size: 15 residues. Germline CDR1 is MNHNS and CDR2 is SASEGT.

The CDR3 region is CASSQDRSSGGADEQFF. The CDR3, as DNA: TGCGCCAGCAGCCAAGACCGATCTAGCGGGGGGGCGGATGAGCAGTTCTTC. The chain employs TRBV4-1 and TRBJ2-1; TRBD2 aligns across 12 bases. With 0 bases clipped from V and 8 bases from J, the junction kept 8 bases outside the gene matches. Per germline, CDR1 MGHRA and CDR2 YSYEKL. This CDR3 has 17 amino acids.

This clone appeared once. The J gene is TRBJ1-4, the V gene TRBV5-8, with 9 bases that match TRBD1. Germline V lookup: CDR1 SGHTS, CDR2 YDEGEE. The CDR3 is made up of 16 amino acids. Germline trimming cut 1 base from V and 5 bases from J; bases unmatched to any gene: 6. The CDR3 spells CASSLKDRGRNEKLFF. The CDR3, as DNA: TGTGCCAGCAGCTTGAAGGACAGGGGAAGGAATGAAAAACTGTTTTTT.

The chain joins TRBV10-3 to TRBJ2-7; 8 bases are a match to TRBD2. Trimming cost V 7 bases and J 5 bases; bases outside gene matches: 10. The length of the CDR3 is 14 residues. Germline lookup yields CDR1 ENHRY and CDR2 SYGVKD. The CDR3 coding sequence is TGTGCCATCAACTCTCCCGGGACTAGTGACGAGCAGTACTTC. It translates to CAINSPGTSDEQYF.

This chain joins TRBV19 and TRBJ1-1; D unresolved. CDR1 is LNHDA, CDR2 SQIVND, per germline (reference sequence). V was shortened by 3 bases and J by 3 bases, with 14 bases between the two germline ends. This CDR3 is 15 amino acids long. CDR3 in amino acids: CASSIVEGPHTEAFF. The CDR3 coding sequence is TGTGCCAGTAGTATTGTGGAGGGCCCGCACACTGAAGCTTTCTTT.

This clone has just one count. The chain uses TRBV28 and TRBJ2-7; D is perhaps TRBD1 (7 bases). The CDR3 is 14 residues long. V gave up 5 bases and J gave up 7 bases, with 18 bases separating them. Germline CDR1 reads MDHEN; CDR2 reads SYDVKM. Here the CDR3 reads CASSLAGRGREQYF. The CDR3 DNA reads as TGTGCCAGCAGTCTTGCGGGCAGGGGGAGGGAGCAGTACTTC.

The rearrangement joins TRBV13 to TRBJ2-2; TRBD2 matches 13 bases. This CDR3 spans 17 amino acids. V was pared by 5 bases and J by 5 bases, with 8 bases of the junction left unmatched. Looked up from germline, CDR1 is PRHDT and CDR2 is FYEKMQ (reference sequence). CDR3 protein: CASSPRLAGGRTGELFF. In DNA, the CDR3 is TGTGCCAGCAGCCCGCGACTAGCGGGGGGCCGTACCGGGGAGCTGTTTTTT. Variable domain in full (rest from reference TRBV13 and TRBJ2-2): AAGVIQSPRHLIKEKRETATLKCYPIPRHDTVYWYQQGPGQDPQFLISFYEKMQSDKGSIPDRFSAQQFSDYHSELNMSSLELGDSALYFCASSPRLAGGRTGELFFGEGSRLTVL.

V is TRBV19 and J is TRBJ2-1; TRBD2 aligns across 15 bases. Germline-derived CDR1 and CDR2 are LNHDA and SQIVND (reference sequence). The CDR3 is made up of 16 amino acids. V shed 8 bases, J shed 13 bases, and the junction held 15 bases outside the gene matches. The CDR3 sequence is CASSTRTSGGAWVQFF. CDR3 DNA sequence: TGTGCCAGTTCCACAAGGACTAGCGGGGGGGCTTGGGTTCAGTTCTTC.

This clone was found once. The gene calls are TRBV14 and TRBJ2-3; D is perhaps TRBD1 (6 bases). Germline-derived CDR1 and CDR2 are SGHDN and FVKESK. The CDR3 extends over 15 amino acids. V was trimmed by 4 bases and J by 0 bases, leaving 11 bases between them. CDR3 in DNA: TGTGCCAGCAGCCTTTCGAGGGGGAGCACAGATACGCAGTATTTT. Amino acids: CASSLSRGSTDTQYF.

V gene TRBV6-5 combines with J gene TRBJ2-1, with D maybe TRBD2 (7 bases). V shed 2 bases and J shed 9 bases, with 20 bases lying between them. Germline V CDR1 and CDR2: MNHEY, SVGAGI. CDR3 length equals 16 residues. The DNA of the CDR3 is TGTGCCAGCAGTTACCGGGGGGCCTTACCACGTTCTGAGCAGTTCTTC. As protein: CASSYRGALPRSEQFF.

The CDR3 DNA sequence: TGTGCCAGCAGTGAAGCGCTTCACAGGGATGGAAACACCATATATTTT. This codes for CASSEALHRDGNTIYF. The chain links TRBV6-1 to TRBJ1-3, with a possible D match to TRBD1 (6 bases). V lost 0 bases and J 3 bases, leaving 12 bases between the germline ends. The CDR3 spans 16 residues. The germline gives CDR1 MNHNS, CDR2 SASEGT.